These 9 T cell receptor beta chains came from one sample sequenced in a study of technical replicates of blood from a few donors. Produced via immunoSEQ multiplex PCR; TCRdb's table is partial and in-frame only. Seen here are approximately 81,000 clones, 95% to 97% observed once, and the top ten hold around 0.2%. Sequenced: T cells isolated from PBMCs. These receptors were taken from a human donor in good health.

This rearrangement joins TRBV5-1 to TRBJ2-1; 8 bases agree with TRBD1. The CDR3 is 17 residues long. Germline CDR1 reads SGHRS; CDR2 reads YFSETQ. J gave up 1 base and V 3 bases, and 9 bases lay outside the gene matches. CDR3 amino acids: CASSWHGTGDSYNEQFF. As DNA, the CDR3 is TGCGCCAGCAGCTGGCATGGGACAGGCGATTCCTACAATGAGCAGTTCTTC. Supplemented by reference TRBV5-1 and TRBJ2-1, the full variable domain reads KAGVTQTPRYLIKTRGQQVTLSCSPISGHRSVSWYQQTPGQGLQFLFEYFSETQRNKGNFPGRFSGRQFSNSRSEMNVSTLELGDSALYLCASSWHGTGDSYNEQFFGPGTRLTVL.

J is TRBJ2-7 and V is TRBV7-2, with a weak D call TRBD2 (5 bases). The ends were cut back, 8 bases at V and 0 bases at J, with 17 bases in the middle. CDR3 length equals 15 residues. Germline V gene sequence: CDR1 SGHTA, CDR2 FQGNSA. CDR3 residues: CASREAAFSSYEQYF. The DNA for the CDR3 is TGTGCCAGCCGCGAAGCGGCGTTTAGCTCCTACGAGCAGTACTTC.

The count of this clone is one. The chain couples TRBV29-1 to TRBJ2-2, with TRBD1 matching over 8 bases. The CDR3 totals 14 residues. CDR1 SQVTM and CDR2 ANQGSEA come from the germline V gene. V shed 6 bases and J 0 bases; nucleotides not matched to a gene: 3. The CDR3 bases are TGCAGCGTAGCAGGGGGCGCGAACACCGGGGAGCTGTTTTTT. Translation: CSVAGGANTGELFF.

The chain employs TRBV2 and TRBJ2-1; the match to TRBD1 covers 8 bases. CDR1 and CDR2 (germline): SNHLY, FYNNEI. V gave up 3 bases and J gave up 8 bases; unmatched junction bases: 6. The CDR3 runs 14 residues. CDR3 DNA: TGTGCCAGCAGTGAGCAGGGGGCCACGGATGAGCAGTTCTTC. Amino acids: CASSEQGATDEQFF.

This sequence joins TRBV7-3 and TRBJ2-5; 7 positions agree with TRBD2. Germline CDR1 and CDR2: SGHTA and FQGTGA. The V gene end was trimmed by 0 bases and the J gene end by 3 bases; junction bases not matched to a gene: 4. The CDR3 loop spans 15 amino acids. CDR3 region: CASSLTAGDKETQYF. The DNA for the CDR3 is TGTGCCAGCAGCTTAACTGCGGGGGATAAAGAGACCCAGTACTTC. The whole variable domain, remainder taken from reference TRBV7-3 and TRBJ2-5, is GAGVSQTPSNKVTEKGKYVELRCDPISGHTALYWYRQSLGQGPEFLIYFQGTGAADDSGLPNDRFFAVRPEGSVSTLKIQRTERGDSAVYLCASSLTAGDKETQYFGPGTRLLVL.

A single count supports this clone. V is TRBV2 and J is TRBJ2-2, with a possible D match to TRBD1 (6 bases). The V gene's germline CDR1 is SNHLY and CDR2 FYNNEI. Trimming shortened V by 8 bases and J by 0 bases, and 10 bases separated the two germline ends. The CDR3 contains 14 residues. The CDR3 coding sequence is TGTGCCAGCGGGCGGACAGCGAACACCGGGGAGCTGTTTTTT. This encodes CASGRTANTGELFF.

This clone was counted only a few times. This chain joins TRBV9 and TRBJ2-2; D is unclear. The CDR3 spans 14 residues. In germline, CDR1 is SGDLS, CDR2 YYNGEE. Trimming left V 0 bases short and J 6 bases short, with 9 bases between. This CDR3 reads CASSVDPSPGELFF. As DNA, the CDR3 is TGTGCCAGCAGCGTAGACCCTAGTCCCGGGGAGCTGTTTTTT.

V and J are TRBV5-1 and TRBJ2-3, with 7 bases matching TRBD2. CDR1 is SGHRS, CDR2 YFSETQ, per germline. V gave up 0 bases and J gave up 3 bases; unmatched junction bases: 13. CDR3 size: 18 residues. The DNA of the CDR3 is TGCGCCAGCAGCTTGGCTGCCCCGGGAGGAGGATGGACAGATACGCAGTATTTT. Protein product: CASSLAAPGGGWTDTQYF.

The rearrangement uses TRBV27 and TRBJ2-3, with 11 nucleotides matching TRBD2. The CDR3 is 16 residues long. V was pared by 5 bases and J by 2 bases, with 6 bases of the junction left unmatched. From germline, CDR1 is MNHEY and CDR2 SMNVEV (reference sequence). This chain's CDR3 is CASSARLAGTTDTQYF. CDR3 sequence (DNA): TGTGCCAGCAGTGCGAGACTAGCGGGGACCACAGATACGCAGTATTTT.